What follows is one T cell receptor beta chain and its context. Its antigen is not identified. Trimming took 2 bases from V and 4 from J, leaving 17 bases between them. The germline CDR1 and CDR2 sequences are MRHNA and SNTAGT. The CDR3 totals 16 residues. This entry comes from a study of T cells in narcolepsy. Profiling relied on immunoSEQ multiplex PCR, and the TCRdb table lists in-frame clones only, not all of them. Of fewer than 40,000 clones listed, about 80% were seen once; the top ten hold roughly 2.5%. Study-level findings and limits: Same-patient CSF and blood CD4+ T cell clonotypes included HCRT-specific and TRIB2-specific autoreactive ones. Blood of same and different patients, but not healthy controls, reportedly held recurring autoreactive clonotypes.

The rearrangement joins TRBV6-4 to TRBJ1-2; tentatively, D is TRBD1 (5 bases). Sequenced sample: memory (CD45RA-) CD4+ T cells from blood. The receptor was derived from a human donor in good health. The CDR3 loop reads CASSDQTTGVGYGYTF. CDR3 nucleotides: TGTGCCAGCAGTGACCAAACCACAGGCGTGGGCTATGGCTACACCTTC.